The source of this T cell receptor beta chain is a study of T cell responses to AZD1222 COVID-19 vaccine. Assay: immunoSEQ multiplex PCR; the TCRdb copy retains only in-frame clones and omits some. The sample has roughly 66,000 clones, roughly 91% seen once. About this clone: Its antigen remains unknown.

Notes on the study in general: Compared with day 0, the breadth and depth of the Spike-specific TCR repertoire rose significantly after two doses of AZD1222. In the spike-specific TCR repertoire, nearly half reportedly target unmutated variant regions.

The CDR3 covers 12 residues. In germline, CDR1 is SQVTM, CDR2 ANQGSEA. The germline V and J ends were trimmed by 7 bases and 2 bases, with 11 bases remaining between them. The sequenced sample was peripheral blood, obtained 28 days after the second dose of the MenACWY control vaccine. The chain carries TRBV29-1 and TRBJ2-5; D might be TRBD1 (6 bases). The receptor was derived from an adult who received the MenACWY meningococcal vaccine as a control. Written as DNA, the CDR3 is TGCAGCGCCGGGACACAGCAAGAGACCCAGTACTTC. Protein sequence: CSAGTQQETQYF.